This TCR beta chain was sequenced for a study of T cells in localized non-small cell lung cancer. In the case of this clone: What it binds is not known.

Sequencing used immunoSEQ multiplex PCR; TCRdb keeps in-frame clones, though not all of them. Of around 91,000 clones listed, roughly 87% are singletons. Study-wide findings and caveats: The greatest T cell clonality was found in uninvolved adjacent lung (higher than in tumor). Among the top 100 tumor clones, a median approximately 62 appeared in adjacent lung. Sequencing, confined to only one tumor region, leaves heterogeneity possible.

The V gene lost 3 bases and the J gene lost 5 bases, with 14 bases spanning the gap. The V gene's germline CDR1 is MNHEY and CDR2 SMNVEV (reference sequence). The CDR3 totals 16 residues. V is TRBV27 and J is TRBJ1-6; TRBD1 is a possible D gene (6 bases). Sample: peripheral blood, taken before any cancer treatment. The source is a man aged 40-75 years with stage I squamous cell lung carcinoma. CDR3 in DNA: TGTGCCAGCAGTTTTTTTCGGCAGGGGAATAATTCACCCCTCCACTTT. As protein: CASSFFRQGNNSPLHF.